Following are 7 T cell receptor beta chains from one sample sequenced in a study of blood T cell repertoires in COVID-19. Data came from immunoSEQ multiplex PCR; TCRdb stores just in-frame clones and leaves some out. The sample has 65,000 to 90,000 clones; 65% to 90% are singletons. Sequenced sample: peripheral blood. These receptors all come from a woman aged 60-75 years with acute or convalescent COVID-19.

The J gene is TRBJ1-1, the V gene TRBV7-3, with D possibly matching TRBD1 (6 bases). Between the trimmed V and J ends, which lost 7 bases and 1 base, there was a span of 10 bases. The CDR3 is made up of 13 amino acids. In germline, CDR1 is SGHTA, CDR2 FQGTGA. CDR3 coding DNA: TGTGCCAGCAAAAGAGGGGGGAACACTGAAGCTTTCTTT. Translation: CASKRGGNTEAFF.

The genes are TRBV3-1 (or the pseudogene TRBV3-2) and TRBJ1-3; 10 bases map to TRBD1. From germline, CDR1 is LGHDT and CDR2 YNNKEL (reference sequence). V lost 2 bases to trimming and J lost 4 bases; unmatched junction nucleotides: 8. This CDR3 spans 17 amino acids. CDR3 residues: CASSQMTGTGEGNTIYF. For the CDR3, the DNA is TGTGCCAGCAGCCAAATGACCGGGACAGGGGAGGGAAACACCATATATTTT.

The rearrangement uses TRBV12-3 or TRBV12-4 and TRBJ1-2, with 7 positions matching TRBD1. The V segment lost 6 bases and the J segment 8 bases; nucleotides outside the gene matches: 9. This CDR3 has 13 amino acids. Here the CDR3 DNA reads TGTGCCAGCAGCCGCCCGGGACAGTTGGGCTACACCTTC. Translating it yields CASSRPGQLGYTF.

The CDR3 sequence is CASSERAAGIYGYTF. In DNA, the CDR3 is TGTGCCAGCAGTGAACGAGCGGCGGGAATCTATGGCTACACCTTC. The chain couples TRBV6-1 to TRBJ1-2; no firm D call. V shed 2 bases and J shed 4 bases, with 14 bases lying between them. The CDR3 spans 15 residues. Germline CDR1 is MNHNS and CDR2 is SASEGT.

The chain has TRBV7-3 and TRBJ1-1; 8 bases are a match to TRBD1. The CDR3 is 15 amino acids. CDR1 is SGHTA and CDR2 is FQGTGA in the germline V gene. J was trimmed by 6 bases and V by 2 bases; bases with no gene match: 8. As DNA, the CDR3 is TGTGCCAGCAGCTTAGATTCCAGGGGGCACGCTGAAGCTTTCTTT. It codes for CASSLDSRGHAEAFF. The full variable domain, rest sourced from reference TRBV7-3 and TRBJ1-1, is GAGVSQTPSNKVTEKGKYVELRCDPISGHTALYWYRQSLGQGPEFLIYFQGTGAADDSGLPNDRFFAVRPEGSVSTLKIQRTERGDSAVYLCASSLDSRGHAEAFFGQGTRLTVV.

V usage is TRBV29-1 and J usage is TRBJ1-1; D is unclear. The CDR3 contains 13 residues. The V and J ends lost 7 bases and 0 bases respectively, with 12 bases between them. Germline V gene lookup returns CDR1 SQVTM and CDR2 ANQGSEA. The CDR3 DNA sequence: TGCAGCGCCTTGCAGGTTATGAACACTGAAGCTTTCTTT. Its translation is CSALQVMNTEAFF.

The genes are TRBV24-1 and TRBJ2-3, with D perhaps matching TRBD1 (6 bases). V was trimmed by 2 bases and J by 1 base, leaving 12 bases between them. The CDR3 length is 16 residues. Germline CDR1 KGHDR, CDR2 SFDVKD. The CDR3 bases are TGTGCCACCAGTGATTCTAACAGGGACGGCACAGATACGCAGTATTTT. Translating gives CATSDSNRDGTDTQYF.